This passage covers 20 T cell receptor beta chains from one sample sequenced in a study of blood T cell repertoires in COVID-19. TCRdb's table, derived via immunoSEQ multiplex PCR, lists solely in-frame clones and lacks some. This table has around 140,000 clones, about 83% appearing once. Specimen: peripheral blood. The receptor set was obtained from a man aged 25-40 years with COVID-19, enrolled during active disease.

This clone has just a few counts. The chain's CDR3 is CATRPSGVNTEAFF. In DNA, the CDR3 is TGTGCCACCAGGCCCTCCGGGGTGAACACTGAAGCTTTCTTT. The chain employs TRBV24-1 and TRBJ1-1, with D unresolved. V was trimmed by 7 bases and J by 0 bases, leaving 11 bases between them. The CDR3 loop spans 14 amino acids. Germline V gene lookup returns CDR1 KGHDR and CDR2 SFDVKD.

V usage is TRBV5-4 and J usage is TRBJ1-3; D gene uncertain. The CDR3 contains 13 residues. V lost 1 base, J lost 4 bases, and 6 bases lay in between. The germline V gene encodes CDR1 SGHNT and CDR2 YYREEE (reference sequence). CDR3 in amino acids: CASSLFSGNTIYF. The CDR3 DNA reads as TGTGCCAGCAGCTTGTTTTCGGGAAACACCATATATTTT. The whole variable domain, filled in from reference TRBV5-4 and TRBJ1-3, reads ETGVTQSPTHLIKTRGQQVTLRCSSQSGHNTVSWYQQALGQGPQFIFQYYREEENGRGNFPPRFSGLQFPNYSSELNVNALELDDSALYLCASSLFSGNTIYFGEGSWLTVV.

The chain carries TRBV4-1 and TRBJ2-7; weak D call: TRBD2 (5 bases). This CDR3 spans 15 amino acids. Per germline, CDR1 MGHRA and CDR2 YSYEKL. V gave up 4 bases and J gave up 3 bases, with 16 bases separating them. The CDR3 DNA sequence: TGCGCCAGCAGCCCCCCCGGAAGTCGGGACTACGAGCAGTACTTC. It codes for CASSPPGSRDYEQYF.

V usage is TRBV10-3 and J usage is TRBJ2-7; perhaps TRBD2 as D (5 bases). V was shortened by 7 bases and J by 4 bases, with 11 bases between the two germline ends. CDR3 size: 12 residues. Germline V lookup: CDR1 ENHRY, CDR2 SYGVKD. The CDR3 DNA sequence: TGTGCCATCACCCCGGGAACTTACGAGCAGTACTTC. Amino acids: CAITPGTYEQYF.

The CDR3 is CASSLLAGDGRTQYF. CDR3 in DNA: TGTGCCAGCAGCTTGCTAGCGGGGGATGGCCGGACGCAGTATTTT. The chain carries TRBV5-4 and TRBJ2-3; 10 bases agree with TRBD2. The germline V gene has CDR1 SGHNT and CDR2 YYREEE (reference sequence). The CDR3 consists of 15 residues. V lost 1 base and J lost 9; bases outside the gene matches: 8.

The chain has TRBV9 and TRBJ1-3, with 7 bases matching TRBD1. The germline gives CDR1 SGDLS, CDR2 YYNGEE. J lost 0 bases, V lost 5 bases, and 5 bases had no gene match. This CDR3 is 15 amino acids long. DNA for the CDR3: TGTGCCAGCAGTTCGACAGGGAGCTCTGGAAACACCATATATTTT. It translates to CASSSTGSSGNTIYF.

V usage is TRBV5-1 and J usage is TRBJ1-3; D call uncertain. The CDR3 covers 16 residues. Deletions cut 0 bases from V and 0 bases from J, with 10 bases between. Germline V CDR1 and CDR2: SGHRS, YFSETQ. CDR3 sequence (DNA): TGCGCCAGCAGCTTGGCGAATCCGAGCTCTGGAAACACCATATATTTT. The encoded protein is CASSLANPSSGNTIYF.

This clone was found a few times. J is TRBJ1-1 and V is TRBV28; 7 bases line up with TRBD1. V lost 2 bases to trimming and J lost 9 bases; unmatched junction nucleotides: 12. CDR1 is MDHEN, CDR2 SYDVKM, per germline. This CDR3 contains 15 residues. CDR3 coding DNA: TGTGCCAGCAGTTTAACCCCCAAAGGACAGGATAAAGCTTTCTTT. Translation gives CASSLTPKGQDKAFF.

The chain recombines TRBV3-1 (or the pseudogene TRBV3-2) with TRBJ2-3; 8 bases are shared with TRBD2. There are 16 residues in the CDR3. Germline V gene data show CDR1 as LGHDT and CDR2 as YNNKEL (reference sequence). J lost 6 bases, V lost 0 bases, and 8 bases had no gene match. CDR3 nucleotide sequence: TGTGCCAGCAGCCAAGATATCGGGACTAGGGGGGATACGCAGTATTTT. This codes for CASSQDIGTRGDTQYF.

This clone was observed a single time. The CDR3 is CASSMTPGLAPNEQFF. CDR3 in DNA: TGTGCCAGCAGCATGACTCCGGGACTAGCCCCCAATGAGCAGTTCTTC. This chain connects TRBV13 to TRBJ2-1, with 9 bases fitting TRBD2. Looked up from germline, CDR1 is PRHDT and CDR2 is FYEKMQ (reference sequence). The CDR3 is 16 residues long. V was pared by 5 bases and J by 6 bases, with 11 bases of the junction left unmatched.

This chain joins TRBV20-1 and TRBJ1-1; the D is unclear. Per germline, CDR1 DFQATT and CDR2 SNEGSKA (reference sequence). This CDR3 contains 9 residues. The V gene lost 8 bases and the J gene lost 6 bases, with 7 bases spanning the gap. The CDR3 reads CSTGAEAFF. CDR3 nucleotide sequence: TGCAGTACCGGGGCTGAAGCTTTCTTT.

The gene calls are TRBV19 and TRBJ1-5; 8 bases are a match to TRBD1. V was clipped by 7 bases and J by 2 bases; unmatched bases: 7. The germline V gene has CDR1 LNHDA and CDR2 SQIVND (reference sequence). The CDR3 loop spans 15 amino acids. This chain's CDR3 is CASTQEDRGNQPQHF. CDR3 DNA: TGTGCCAGTACCCAAGAGGACAGGGGCAATCAGCCCCAGCATTTT.

This clone appeared a single time. V gene TRBV7-9 combines with J gene TRBJ2-7; 9 bases match TRBD1. Germline lookup yields CDR1 SEHNR and CDR2 FQNEAQ (reference sequence). The CDR3 contains 16 residues. V gave up 0 bases and J gave up 5 bases; unmatched junction bases: 8. CDR3 in amino acids: CASSLAGQGILHEQYF. CDR3 nucleotides: TGTGCCAGCAGCTTAGCGGGACAGGGAATTCTCCACGAGCAGTACTTC. Variable domain in full (rest from reference TRBV7-9 and TRBJ2-7): DTGVSQNPRHKITKRGQNVTFRCDPISEHNRLYWYRQTLGQGPEFLTYFQNEAQLEKSRLLSDRFSAERPKGSFSTLEIQRTEQGDSAMYLCASSLAGQGILHEQYFGPGTRLTVT.

V gene TRBV6-5 combines with J gene TRBJ1-2, with D perhaps matching TRBD1 (5 bases). V lost 4 bases, J lost 2 bases, and 8 bases lay in between. Germline-derived CDR1 and CDR2 are MNHEY and SVGAGI. The CDR3 spans 13 residues. CDR3 nucleotides: TGTGCCAGCAGTTTATCAGGGAACTATGGCTACACCTTC. This sequence encodes CASSLSGNYGYTF.

V and J are TRBV18 and TRBJ2-3, with TRBD2 identical over 8 bases. Trimming cost V 0 bases and J 2 bases; bases outside gene matches: 7. The CDR3 runs 17 residues. CDR1 KGHSH and CDR2 LQKENI come from the germline V gene. CDR3 nucleotides: TGTGCCAGCTCACCACCGGGCATCGGGAGGGACACAGATACGCAGTATTTT. Translating gives CASSPPGIGRDTDTQYF.

The table lists this clone with a count of one. The rearrangement links TRBV24-1 to TRBJ2-1; 12 bases map to TRBD1. The V gene end was trimmed by 11 bases and the J gene end by 7 bases; junction bases not matched to a gene: 11. CDR3 length equals 15 residues. Per the germline V gene, CDR1 is KGHDR and CDR2 is SFDVKD. Here the CDR3 DNA reads TGTGCCATCGGGCCGGGACAGGGGGCGAGGAATGAGCAGTTCTTC. This codes for CAIGPGQGARNEQFF.

The chain links TRBV15 to TRBJ2-7; weak D call: TRBD1 (6 bases). V lost 5 bases to trimming and J lost 0 bases, with 11 bases between them. This CDR3 spans 14 amino acids. Germline assignment: CDR1 LNHNV and CDR2 YYDKDF (reference sequence). The CDR3 sequence: CATSPRTASYEQYF. The CDR3 bases are TGTGCCACCAGCCCCCGGACAGCCTCCTACGAGCAGTACTTC.

The V gene is TRBV6-6, the J gene TRBJ2-5; TRBD2 matches 10 bases. Trimming cost V 1 base and J 3 bases; bases outside gene matches: 5. Germline V gene data show CDR1 as MNHNY and CDR2 as SVGAGI (reference sequence). The CDR3 sequence is 16 residues long. The CDR3 DNA follows: TGTGCCAGCAGTTACTTGGCTAGCGGGAGTGAAGAGACCCAGTACTTC. It translates to CASSYLASGSEETQYF.

The chain uses TRBV18 and TRBJ1-2, with 7 bases that match TRBD1. The V gene end was trimmed by 6 bases and the J gene end by 7 bases; junction bases not matched to a gene: 14. Germline V gives CDR1 KGHSH, CDR2 LQKENI. The CDR3 runs to 15 residues. The CDR3 reads CASSLQDWTGPGYTF. The CDR3 DNA sequence: TGTGCCAGCTCGCTTCAGGACTGGACAGGCCCTGGCTACACCTTC.

The chain carries TRBV11-2 and TRBJ2-7; TRBD2 is a possible D gene (6 bases). The germline V gene encodes CDR1 SGHAT and CDR2 FQNNGV. Trimming shortened V by 5 bases and J by 0 bases, and 11 bases separated the two germline ends. The CDR3 length is 14 residues. For the CDR3, the DNA is TGTGCCAGCAGCCCAATGGAGGGCTCCTACGAGCAGTACTTC. Amino acids: CASSPMEGSYEQYF.